These 27 T cell receptor beta chains originate from one sample sequenced in a study of shared clonotypes between healthy human individuals. Clones were read by immunoSEQ multiplex PCR, and TCRdb kept only the in-frame ones, dropping some. This table holds hundreds of thousands of clones, roughly 72% found once. Input material: PBMCs. The source of these receptors is a woman in her thirties or forties in good health. Some clones in this sample may be carry-over from other donors' samples.

This sequence joins TRBV6-1 and TRBJ2-7, with TRBD1 matching over 9 bases. The CDR3 length is 15 residues. The V and J ends lost 2 bases and 1 base, in that order; junction bases with no gene match: 3. The germline V gene encodes CDR1 MNHNS and CDR2 SASEGT. The CDR3 coding sequence is TGTGCCAGCAGTGAAAGAGGGACAGGGTCCTACGAGCAGTACTTC. Residues: CASSERGTGSYEQYF.

This chain uses TRBV6-1 with TRBJ2-7; TRBD2 matches at 12 bases. Germline V CDR1 and CDR2: MNHNS, SASEGT. This CDR3 has 16 amino acids. V lost 3 bases, J lost 5 bases, and 8 bases stayed unmatched. The CDR3 loop reads CASSETSGRSGHEQYF. The CDR3 DNA reads as TGTGCCAGCAGTGAGACTAGCGGGAGATCTGGCCACGAGCAGTACTTC.

This clone was seen more than once but under ten times. V gene TRBV7-9 combines with J gene TRBJ1-5; the match to TRBD1 covers 11 bases. The CDR3 covers 15 residues. Trimming cost V 5 bases and J 5 bases; bases outside gene matches: 5. Germline V gene data show CDR1 as SEHNR and CDR2 as FQNEAQ (reference sequence). In DNA, the CDR3 is TGTGCCAGCAGCCCCGGGACAGGGGGTTATCAGCCCCAGCATTTT. Translated: CASSPGTGGYQPQHF.

The genes are TRBV18 and TRBJ2-1, with 13 bases identical to TRBD2. The CDR3 runs 14 residues. Per the germline V gene, CDR1 is KGHSH and CDR2 is LQKENI. The junction had 8 bases not matched to a gene; V was cut back by 9 bases and J by 9 bases. This chain's CDR3 is CASYLGLAGVEQFF. The CDR3 nucleotides are TGTGCCAGTTATCTAGGACTAGCGGGAGTTGAGCAGTTCTTC.

J is TRBJ1-1 and V is TRBV19, with a possible D match to TRBD1 (6 bases). This CDR3 region has 14 residues. Trimming shortened V by 8 bases and J by 3 bases, and 16 bases separated the two germline ends. Germline values: CDR1 LNHDA, CDR2 SQIVND (reference sequence). The CDR3 region has the DNA TGTGCCAGTGGGGGCCGGGTTACGGACACTGAAGCTTTCTTT. This gives the protein CASGGRVTDTEAFF.

The chain recombines TRBV30 with TRBJ2-2; D ambiguous. The CDR3 has 15 amino acids. Germline lookup yields CDR1 GTSNPN and CDR2 SVGIG (reference sequence). Trimming shortened V by 2 bases and J by 0 bases, and 10 bases separated the two germline ends. CDR3 sequence reads: CAWSSRGSNTGELFF. CDR3 sequence (DNA): TGTGCCTGGAGTTCTCGAGGATCGAACACCGGGGAGCTGTTTTTT. The complete variable domain, with remaining parts taken from reference TRBV30 and TRBJ2-2, reads SQTIHQWPATLVQPVGSPLSLECTVEGTSNPNLYWYRQAAGRGLQLLFYSVGIGQISSEVPQNLSASRPQDRQFILSSKKLLLSDSGFYLCAWSSRGSNTGELFFGEGSRLTVL.

The chain is built from TRBV5-4 and TRBJ2-1; TRBD2 agrees at 8 bases. Germline assignment: CDR1 SGHNT and CDR2 YYREEE (reference sequence). The trim removed 0 bases at V and 2 bases at J, leaving 10 bases unmatched. The CDR3 covers 18 residues. CDR3 protein: CASSLGGVAGFTYNEQFF. In nucleotides, the CDR3 is TGTGCCAGCAGCTTGGGAGGGGTAGCGGGGTTCACCTACAATGAGCAGTTCTTC.

Regarding this clone: Other DNA sequences in this specimen translate into the identical CDR3. V is TRBV20-1 and J is TRBJ2-1; D remains ambiguous. Trimming left V 6 bases short and J 5 bases short, with 8 bases between. Germline loops: CDR1 DFQATT, CDR2 SNEGSKA (reference sequence). This CDR3 region has 11 residues. The CDR3 coding sequence is TGCAGTGCACGACTGGACAATGAGCAGTTCTTC. Translation gives CSARLDNEQFF.

The chain has TRBV19 and TRBJ2-1; D is ambiguous. Per the germline V gene, CDR1 is LNHDA and CDR2 is SQIVND (reference sequence). V lost 7 bases to trimming and J lost 4 bases, with 17 bases between them. CDR3 size: 15 residues. The CDR3 DNA reads TGTGCCAGTACCGGGTCCCACTTGATTTACAATGAGCAGTTCTTC. Its protein is CASTGSHLIYNEQFF.

The count of this clone is one. The chain is built from TRBV19 and TRBJ1-5; D might be TRBD1 (5 bases). This CDR3 region has 17 residues. Looked up from germline, CDR1 is LNHDA and CDR2 is SQIVND (reference sequence). V gave up 10 bases and J gave up 0 bases, with 22 bases separating them. CDR3 loop: CATSSRDGEYSNQPQHF. The DNA for the CDR3 is TGTGCCACCTCCTCCCGGGACGGAGAATATAGCAATCAGCCCCAGCATTTT.

The chain carries TRBV27 and TRBJ1-2, with D possibly being TRBD1 (6 bases). Trimming took 6 bases from V and 0 from J, leaving 23 bases between them. Looked up from germline, CDR1 is MNHEY and CDR2 is SMNVEV (reference sequence). The length of the CDR3 is 18 residues. This CDR3 reads CASRPAQGWLRPNYGYTF. CDR3 sequence (DNA): TGTGCCAGCAGACCCGCACAGGGATGGCTCCGGCCTAACTATGGCTACACCTTC.

This clone was counted once. The same CDR3 is also encoded by other DNA sequences in this sample. V and J are TRBV5-4 and TRBJ2-5; D might be TRBD1 or TRBD2, each matching 5 bases. Trimming pared 10 bases from V and 5 bases from J, leaving 15 bases between. The CDR3 runs 12 residues. In germline, CDR1 is SGHNT, CDR2 YYREEE (reference sequence). This chain's CDR3 is CASRGVGETQYF. The CDR3 DNA sequence: TGTGCCTCCCGAGGGGTGGGGGAGACCCAGTACTTC.

This chain joins TRBV30 and TRBJ1-1; D unresolved. The CDR3 contains 13 residues. V was shortened by 2 bases and J by 6 bases, with 13 bases between the two germline ends. Germline-derived CDR1 and CDR2 are GTSNPN and SVGIG (reference sequence). The chain's CDR3 is CAWSFSVVSEAFF. The DNA of the CDR3 is TGTGCCTGGAGTTTTTCAGTAGTATCTGAAGCTTTCTTT.

The chain employs TRBV25-1 and TRBJ2-2; no clear D gene. This CDR3 contains 15 residues. Trimming stripped 3 bases from V and 4 bases from J, with 12 bases between. Germline values: CDR1 MGHDK, CDR2 SYGVNS. This chain's CDR3 is CASSDLGVITGELFF. Here the CDR3 DNA reads TGTGCCAGCAGTGATTTAGGTGTGATCACCGGGGAGCTGTTTTTT.

The gene calls are TRBV2 and TRBJ2-1; D gene uncertain. CDR3 size: 15 residues. CDR1 and CDR2 from the germline V gene are SNHLY and FYNNEI. Trimming took off 5 bases at V and 3 bases at J, with 14 bases between the two ends. The DNA of the CDR3 is TGTGCCAGCAGTCCCGGACCCGTTTACTACAATGAGCAGTTCTTC. Its translation is CASSPGPVYYNEQFF.

The CDR3 reads CSVEGATEAFF. The DNA of the CDR3 is TGCAGCGTTGAGGGGGCCACTGAAGCTTTCTTT. The gene calls are TRBV29-1 and TRBJ1-1; D is possibly TRBD1 (6 bases). This CDR3 comprises 11 residues. Trimming stripped 3 bases from V and 4 bases from J, with 6 bases between. Germline values: CDR1 SQVTM, CDR2 ANQGSEA.

V and J are TRBV19 and TRBJ1-1; a possible D gene is TRBD1 (5 bases). Germline-derived CDR1 and CDR2 are LNHDA and SQIVND (reference sequence). Trimming stripped 10 bases from V and 0 bases from J, with 12 bases between. The CDR3 has 13 residues. The CDR3 sequence: CATSGTVNTEAFF. In DNA, the CDR3 is TGTGCCACCAGTGGGACGGTGAACACTGAAGCTTTCTTT.

This clone was seen just once. The chain combines TRBV29-1 with TRBJ2-5; 9 bases align to TRBD2. CDR1 is SQVTM and CDR2 is ANQGSEA in the germline V gene. The V gene end was trimmed by 2 bases and the J gene end by 4 bases; junction bases not matched to a gene: 2. This CDR3 is built from 13 residues. CDR3 DNA: TGCAGCGTTGAACTAGCGGGAAGAGAGACCCAGTACTTC. Translating it yields CSVELAGRETQYF. Using reference TRBV29-1 and TRBJ2-5 for the parts outside the CDR3, the full variable domain is SAVISQKPSRDICQRGTSLTIQCQVDSQVTMMFWYRQQPGQSLTLIATANQGSEATYESGFVIDKFPISRPNLTFSTLTVSNMSPEDSSIYLCSVELAGRETQYFGPGTRLLVL.

Comments on this clone: This sample includes further DNA sequences coding for the same CDR3. V usage is TRBV5-1 and J usage is TRBJ2-1; D may be TRBD1 (5 bases). Between the trimmed V and J ends, which lost 0 bases and 3 bases, there was a span of 10 bases. Germline V CDR1 and CDR2: SGHRS, YFSETQ. This CDR3 is 15 amino acids long. CDR3 residues: CASSLEGSSYNEQFF. Here the CDR3 DNA reads TGCGCCAGCAGCTTGGAGGGGTCGAGCTACAATGAGCAGTTCTTC.

The chain uses TRBV28 and TRBJ2-2; D gene ambiguous. Germline V gene sequence: CDR1 MDHEN, CDR2 SYDVKM. V was clipped by 5 bases and J by 2 bases, with 6 bases between them. The CDR3 extends over 13 amino acids. CDR3 DNA sequence: TGTGCCAGCAGTACCCTCAACACCGGGGAGCTGTTTTTT. Translated, it gives CASSTLNTGELFF.

On this clone itself: Only one base separates this from a far larger clonotype, so it likely reflects a read error. The same CDR3 is also encoded by other DNA sequences in this sample. The genes are TRBV5-1 and TRBJ1-2, with unresolved D. There are 9 residues in the CDR3. V was trimmed by 8 bases and J by 8 bases, leaving 7 bases between them. Germline assignment: CDR1 SGHRS and CDR2 YFSETQ. Here the CDR3 reads CARDDGYTF. DNA of the CDR3: TGCGCCAGAGATGACGGCTACACCTTC. The full variable domain, rest sourced from reference TRBV5-1 and TRBJ1-2, is KAGVTQTPRYLIKTRGQQVTLSCSPISGHRSVSWYQQTPGQGLQFLFEYFSETQRNKGNFPGRFSGRQFSNSRSEMNVSTLELGDSALYLCARDDGYTFGSGTRLTVV.

For the CDR3, the DNA is TGTGCCAGTAGTATAGAAACCGGGACAGACGAGCAGTACTTC. Amino acids: CASSIETGTDEQYF. The V call is TRBV19, the J call TRBJ2-7, with TRBD1 matching 7 bases. In germline, CDR1 is LNHDA, CDR2 SQIVND (reference sequence). The CDR3 totals 14 residues. The V segment lost 0 bases and the J segment 5 bases; nucleotides outside the gene matches: 4.

The V and J genes are TRBV28 and TRBJ2-3; D is possibly TRBD2 (5 bases). The CDR3 is 12 amino acids. The germline V gene encodes CDR1 MDHEN and CDR2 SYDVKM. V gave up 6 bases and J gave up 6 bases, with 10 bases separating them. CDR3 region: CASRSTGDTQYF. CDR3 bases: TGTGCCAGCAGGTCTACGGGGGATACGCAGTATTTT.

The V gene is TRBV19, the J gene TRBJ1-1; D is ambiguous. This CDR3 has 12 amino acids. CDR1 and CDR2 from the germline V gene are LNHDA and SQIVND (reference sequence). Trimming removed 4 bases from V and 1 base from J, with 4 bases in between. The CDR3 sequence: CASSNRNTEAFF. CDR3 nucleotide sequence: TGTGCCAGTAGTAATCGGAACACTGAAGCTTTCTTT.

This chain links TRBV19 with TRBJ2-6, with D hard to call. CDR1 is LNHDA, CDR2 SQIVND, per germline (reference sequence). The CDR3 has 15 amino acids. V lost 6 bases and J 0 bases, leaving 9 bases between the germline ends. The CDR3 sequence: CASRAETSGANVLTF. CDR3 nucleotides: TGTGCCAGTAGAGCAGAAACCTCTGGGGCCAACGTCCTGACTTTC.

With regard to this clone: The missing conserved phenylalanine or tryptophan at the end of this CDR3 makes a read error likely. The DNA is omitted, as the CDR3 cannot be located on it reliably, and the CDR3 follows TCRdb's listing. The chain uses TRBV20-1 and TRBJ2-3; the DNA was not used to check the table's D call, TRBD2. The V gene's germline CDR1 is DFQATT and CDR2 SNEGSKA (reference sequence). Inclusive of both ends, the CDR3 amounts to 11 amino acids. The CDR3 loop reads CSATTGEGYLG.

The rearrangement joins TRBV28 to TRBJ2-1, with 8 bases identical to TRBD2. In germline, CDR1 is MDHEN, CDR2 SYDVKM. This CDR3 has 14 amino acids. The V segment lost 7 bases and the J segment 2 bases; nucleotides outside the gene matches: 4. The CDR3: CASNAGGTYNEQFF. The CDR3 nucleotides read TGTGCCAGCAACGCGGGGGGCACCTACAATGAGCAGTTCTTC.